This TCR beta chain was observed in a study of T-cell reconstitution after alpha-beta-depleted transplantation in children (dated by TCRdb to about 2016). Regarding the study in general: The study quantitatively tracked T-cell immune reconstitution after TCRalphabeta/CD19-depleted allogeneic hematopoietic cell transplantation in children using TCR repertoire profiling. What the research found in general, with its limitations: About two months after transplant, the apparently early recovery of alphabetaT-cell counts reportedly depended on just several hundred clones that had expanded rapidly and came from non-depleted graft cells. In some patients, the high TCRbeta diversity seen at day 60 was put down to recipient T cells and intrathymic progenitors that had survived conditioning. Over the following months the frequencies of hyperexpanded clones went down, and after one year T-cell counts and TCRbeta diversity were mostly credited to newly produced T cells.

The CDR3 has 14 amino acids, counting the end cysteine and phenylalanine. The kept DNA is CDR3 alone, 42 bases in frame from the first base. V sheds 2 bases and J sheds 6 bases, leaving 14 bases between their ends. Taken from the germline V gene (reference sequence), the CDR1 and CDR2 loops are SEHNR and FQNEAQ. To prepare the library, PCR was applied. The reads were generated on an Illumina HiSeq 2500. To normalize quantification of the TCRbeta repertoire, the TCR libraries were built with molecular barcoding that relied on unique molecular identifiers. The public sequencing data were trimmed at Q25 with fastp and processed into clonotypes with MiXCR by TCRdb, which kept only in-frame beta chains. Every entry covers one CDR3 protein and lists the most common genes and DNA from its rows. This sample has about 420,000 distinct CDR3 sequences in its table, and about a sixth of those were observed once. 25% to 35% of the sample lies in the top ten.

A remark on this clonotype: Its recognized antigen is unknown. Per-nucleotide qualities are absent, and no much larger clonotype sits a single base away.

The treatment or condition label corresponds to: allogeneic hematopoietic cell transplantation with graft depleted of TCRalphabeta T cells and CD19 B cells. The children who served as transplant recipients had been given grafts of TCRalphabeta/CD19-depleted allogeneic hematopoietic cells. The chain employs TRBV7-9 and TRBJ2-7, with the D gene not confidently named. Source: PBMCs, mostly from graft donor cells, taken 360 days after TCRalphabeta/CD19-depleted stem cell transplant. The receptor was isolated from a boy under two years old who had a stem cell transplant for Wiskott-Aldrich syndrome, so the T cells may come from the graft donor. The nucleotide sequence reads as follows: TGTGCCAGCAGCTTACCCATAGGTCTCGGCGAGCAGTACTTC. It translates to CASSLPIGLGEQYF.